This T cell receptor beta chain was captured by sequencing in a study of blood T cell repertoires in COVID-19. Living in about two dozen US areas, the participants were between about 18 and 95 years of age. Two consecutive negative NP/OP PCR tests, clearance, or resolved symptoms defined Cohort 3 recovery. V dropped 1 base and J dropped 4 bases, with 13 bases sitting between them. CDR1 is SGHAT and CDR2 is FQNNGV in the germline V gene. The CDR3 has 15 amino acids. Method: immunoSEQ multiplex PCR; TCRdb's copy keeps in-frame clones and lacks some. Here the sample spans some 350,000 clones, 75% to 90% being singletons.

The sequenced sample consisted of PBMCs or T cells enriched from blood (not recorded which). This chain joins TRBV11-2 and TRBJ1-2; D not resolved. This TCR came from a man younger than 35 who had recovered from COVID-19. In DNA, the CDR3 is TGTGCCAGCAGCTTAGTGGGAGGGATAAGCTATGGCTACACCTTC. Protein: CASSLVGGISYGYTF.